The subject of this entry is one TCR beta chain. Its antigen has not been determined. No quality values exist for individual bases; no much larger clone is one base distant. Each donor gave one peripheral blood draw, roughly 120 mL on average, collected into heparinised tubes. Using a panel that included CD45RO, CCR7, CD25, CD127, CD95 and CD27, naive, central memory, regulatory and stem cell-like memory CD4+ T cells were sorted on a BD FACSAria II. A purity above 98% was achieved for all sorted populations. Right away, PBMCs were isolated by Lymphoprep density gradient centrifugation and were stained directly, with no culture step. To minimize batch effects, samples were stained and sorted in pairs, one healthy donor with one patient per experiment. The sample is drawn from a study of beta chain features in type 1 diabetes listed by TCRdb under 2018. With regard to the full study: No differences in mean age, gender distribution, total cell number or subset yield were found between patients and healthy donors. A total of around 110,000,000 sorted cells were examined across all samples, and RNA yield correlated strongly with the number of cells per subset. The study compared the TCRB repertoires of sorted circulating CD4+ T cell subsets in recently diagnosed type 1 diabetes patients with those in matched healthy donors. Whereas all 30 or so donors provided naive and central memory subsets, regulatory and stem cell-like memory subsets were isolated from just 8 patients and about eight healthy donors. What the research found in general, with its limitations: A moderate but significant shortening of TCRB CDR3 length was observed in type 1 diabetes patients in all four CD4+ subsets. Because small numbers of individuals were included in the HLA sub-analyses, any influence of HLA type on TCRB rearrangement was left unresolved. The naive, central memory and regulatory TCRB repertoires appeared to resemble one another more closely among patients than among healthy donors. Patients with type 1 diabetes made fewer insertions and deleted more nucleotides at VDJ recombination sites, implying thymic rearrangement abnormalities. Shorter templates might be favored by PCR, yet because patient and control samples were amplified and corrected together, any such skew would affect both groups equally. Because cDNA rather than genomic DNA was sequenced, highly expressing activated cells could have been over-represented, although no difference in activation and CD3 levels was found between groups.

From cysteine to phenylalanine, the CDR3 is 15 amino acids long. Left in the record is the CDR3 DNA by itself, 45 bases read in frame from the first base. The germline V gene encodes CDR1 LNHDA and CDR2 SQIVND (reference sequence). V loses 3 bases of germline sequence and J loses 5 bases, and the interval between the two ends is 16 bases. The entire isolated RNA was reverse transcribed using the High Capacity cDNA Reverse Transcription Kit, and thus expressed TCRB transcripts were sequenced. Deep immunoSEQ sequencing was applied to naive, central memory and regulatory T cell samples, giving an average of about 3.7 million total reads per sample. After sorted cells were lysed in RLT buffer, RNA was extracted with DNase-treated RNeasy Micro or Mini kits, with the choice depending on cell number. Each cell subset was processed on its own to prevent cross-contamination, while patient and healthy donor samples were processed together. TCRB sequences were amplified from cDNA with the immunoSEQ multiplex PCR, producing 87-bp fragments spanning the CDR3 region. Sequencing of the amplicons was done on the Illumina HiSeq platform. The authors processed their data as follows. Synthetic template baselines were used to correct PCR bias computationally, reads within Hamming distance 2 were collapsed together, and singletons that could not be merged were discarded. By aligning reads against IMGT, V, D and J genes, CDR3 length, and insertions or deletions at six rearrangement sites were assigned. Within each subset, clonotype counts were normalized to the number of sorted cells before true diversity and Gini coefficients were calculated with the tcR R package. Repertoire sharing was quantified using the overlap coefficient calculated on TCRB nucleotide sequences. What TCRdb holds here is the immuneACCESS table cut down to in-frame rearrangements. Part of the clones is not present; checked against another copy, under half of the missing clones reflect an unresolved V gene, and the others are unexplained. V, J and clone size were drawn from that table, and D and trimming were deduced from the DNA. This sample is represented by approximately 170,000 clones; roughly 7.1% of them were singletons. 0.94% of the sample goes to the ten largest clones.

The TCR originated in a woman between 35 and 50 years old with type 1 diabetes. The sequencing sample was made of central memory CD4+ T cells from blood. This chain is built from TRBV19 and TRBJ1-1; the best D guess is TRBD1, with 6 bases matching. CDR3 protein: CASSIGQSAGTEAFF. The DNA sequence reads TGTGCCAGTAGTATTGGACAGTCGGCCGGTACTGAAGCTTTCTTT.